Included here is one TCR beta chain sequence, with context. It lacks a known antigen. No base-level quality is on record; no much larger clone is a single base apart. Whole blood was collected in K2EDTA tubes by collaborating institutions according to the institutions' own protocols. For TCRbeta analysis, collaborator samples were shipped as frozen whole blood, as isolated PBMCs, or as DNA extracted from either sample type. Inclusive of the bounding cysteine and phenylalanine, the CDR3 is 16 residues long. Only the CDR3 portion is preserved as DNA: 48 bases, with reading frame beginning at the first base. From V the trimming removes 4 bases and from J it removes 7 bases, while the gene matches leave 13 bases of the junction unaccounted for. CDR1 MNHEY and CDR2 SVGAGI were looked up in the germline V gene. The sample is drawn from a study of blood T cell repertoires in COVID-19 (dated by TCRdb to about 2020). About the investigation overall: Samples from collaborators originated in the United States, Italy and Spain and spanned both the acute and convalescent phases of COVID-19. The material from the prospective study consisted of cDNA or gDNA derived from T cells, B-cell-depleted T cells, or PBMCs. Subjects who had been exposed to COVID-19, were actively infected with it, or had recovered from it provided the deeply sampled blood TCRbeta repertoires that made up the dataset. The repertoires were made available in a free public database intended to serve as a resource for research on the immune response to SARS-CoV-2. Samples were obtained from the ongoing ImmuneRACE study (first 160 participants) and from over 1,000 subjects provided by 6 global collaborators. Nearly every sample came with metadata listing a de-identified subject ID, COVID-19 status, age in years and sex. Where available, HLA class I and class II types were taken from metadata supplied by the sample provider and were not determined by assay-based typing.

TCRbeta CDR3 regions were amplified from genomic DNA by means of the immunoSEQ Assay, a bias-controlled multiplex PCR. Turning to the authors' computational methods: The number of nucleated cells in each sample was estimated from the amplification of reference gene primers within the assay. To quantify the absolute abundance of each unique TCRbeta CDR3 rearrangement, sequence reads were collapsed and filtered. For each sample, productive Simpson clonality was calculated as the square root of Simpson's diversity index over productive rearrangements. TCRdb's version of the immuneACCESS table is confined to in-frame rearrangements and falls short of the full clone set. An unresolved V gene accounts for under half of the shortfall where checked; the remainder is of unknown origin. The DNA gave D and trimming, while V, J and clone size come from that table. The sample records approximately 92,000 clones, roughly four fifths of which are singletons. Over 3.5% of the sample comes from the top ten.

The full study reports these points: Clinical and demographic metadata were provided uncurated, with the amount varying by source and participant.

What was sequenced was peripheral blood. Recombination linked TRBV6-5 to TRBJ1-2, with 9 bases matching TRBD1. The receptor was isolated from a man between 60 and 75 years old with acute or convalescent COVID-19. Read as DNA, the sequence is TGTGCCAGCAGTTCCCTGCCGGGACAGGGTAGATTTGGCTACACCTTC. It specifies CASSSLPGQGRFGYTF.